These 20 T cell receptor beta chains were all obtained from the same sample, sequenced in a study of early T cells in non-severe SARS-CoV-2 infection. TCRdb passed the 5' RACE reads through MiXCR, listing each CDR3 protein once. This sample has roughly 51,000 distinct CDR3 sequences, with 6.2% found just once. The specimen was whole blood. Source of these receptors: an adult who was a healthcare worker with PCR-confirmed SARS-CoV-2 infection or an uninfected control (not recorded which).

In this sample, this clonotype turned up a few times. The chain carries TRBV24-1 and TRBJ2-3; D not resolved. V lost 2 bases and J 1 base, leaving 15 bases between the germline ends. Germline CDR1 reads KGHDR; CDR2 reads SFDVKD. CDR3 size: 17 residues. The CDR3 nucleotides are TGTGCCACCAGTGATTCAACAGTTCAAAGGCGCACAGATACGCAGTATTTT. It codes for CATSDSTVQRRTDTQYF.

This clonotype was seen at least ten times. The CDR3 protein is CATNLGQGGYTQYF. The DNA of the CDR3 is TGTGCCACCAACCTCGGGCAGGGGGGTTATACGCAGTATTTT. The chain recombines TRBV10-3 with TRBJ2-3; possibly TRBD1 for D (7 bases). This CDR3 spans 14 amino acids. Trimming removed 10 bases from V and 7 bases from J, with 21 bases in between. CDR1 ENHRY and CDR2 SYGVKD come from the germline V gene.

This clonotype was recorded many times. The V gene is TRBV19, the J gene TRBJ2-1, with a weak D call TRBD1 (6 bases). The CDR3 length is 15 residues. The germline CDR1 and CDR2 sequences are LNHDA and SQIVND (reference sequence). Trimming took 3 bases from V and 2 from J, leaving 11 bases between them. CDR3 sequence reads: CASSITGQTYNEQFF. CDR3 nucleotides: TGTGCCAGTAGTATTACAGGACAGACCTACAATGAGCAGTTCTTC.

As to this clonotype: A much larger clonotype is one base distant, so this may be a read error. The CDR3: CVSSGYRVTYGYTF. DNA of the CDR3: TGTGTCAGCAGCGGGTACAGGGTCACGTATGGCTACACCTTC. The V call is TRBV7-2, the J call TRBJ1-2, with D maybe TRBD1 (6 bases). Germline-derived CDR1 and CDR2 are SGHTA and FQGNSA. This CDR3 has 14 residues.

The genes are TRBV7-8 and TRBJ1-3; no clear D. This CDR3 has 15 residues. The germline V gene encodes CDR1 SGHVS and CDR2 FQNEAQ. The germline V and J ends were trimmed by 2 bases and 0 bases, with 8 bases remaining between them. The CDR3: CASSLSSYSGNTIYF. CDR3 DNA sequence: TGTGCCAGCAGCTTAAGTTCCTACTCTGGAAACACCATATATTTT.

In this sample, this clonotype turned up many times. The chain couples TRBV20-1 to TRBJ2-6, with D possibly being TRBD2 (5 bases). This CDR3 comprises 19 residues. Germline-derived CDR1 and CDR2 are DFQATT and SNEGSKA (reference sequence). Trimming stripped 0 bases from V and 0 bases from J, with 18 bases between. This CDR3 reads CSARDHLKGGPSGANVLTF. In DNA form, the CDR3 reads TGCAGTGCTAGAGATCACCTTAAGGGCGGGCCCTCTGGGGCCAACGTCCTGACTTTC.

This clonotype was detected many times. The CDR3 protein is CAWGTGFDQPQHF. CDR3 sequence (DNA): TGTGCCTGGGGGACAGGGTTCGATCAGCCCCAGCATTTT. The V gene is TRBV30, the J gene TRBJ1-5; 9 bases agree with TRBD1. Unmatched junction bases numbered 4, after V lost 5 bases and J lost 5 bases. CDR1 and CDR2 from the germline V gene are GTSNPN and SVGIG (reference sequence). This CDR3 spans 13 amino acids.

The J gene is TRBJ2-7, the V gene TRBV18, with D perhaps TRBD1 (6 bases). The CDR3 spans 13 residues. The V end was cut by 0 bases, the J end by 4 bases, with 7 bases between. Germline lookup yields CDR1 KGHSH and CDR2 LQKENI. CDR3: CASSPPDRYEQYF. CDR3 in DNA: TGTGCCAGCTCACCACCGGACAGATACGAGCAGTACTTC. Full variable domain (missing parts from reference TRBV18 and TRBJ2-7): NAGVMQNPRHLVRRRGQEARLRCSPMKGHSHVYWYRQLPEEGLKFMVYLQKENIIDESGMPKERFSAEFPKEGPSILRIQQVVRGDSAAYFCASSPPDRYEQYFGPGTRLTVT.

This clonotype was seen a few times. In DNA form, the CDR3 reads TGTGCCAGCAGTCCCCCTAGCGGGGGCTACAATGAGCAGTTCTTC. It is translated as CASSPPSGGYNEQFF. The rearrangement uses TRBV6-1 and TRBJ2-1; 10 bases match TRBD2. The V and J ends lost 5 bases and 3 bases, in that order; junction bases with no gene match: 4. This CDR3 contains 15 residues. CDR1 and CDR2 from the germline V gene are MNHNS and SASEGT.

This clonotype came up a few times. This chain connects TRBV29-1 to TRBJ2-1; 10 nucleotides agree with TRBD2. V was pared by 3 bases and J by 9 bases, with 11 bases of the junction left unmatched. Germline lookup yields CDR1 SQVTM and CDR2 ANQGSEA. The CDR3 spans 15 residues. The CDR3 nucleotides are TGCAGCGTTGAGAGGGGACTAGCGCAGTGGGGTGAGCAGTTCTTC. This codes for CSVERGLAQWGEQFF.

This clonotype was seen ten or more times. The rearrangement joins TRBV3-2 to TRBJ2-4; TRBD2 reflects the table's D call only, with no check against the DNA. TRBV3-2 is assigned pseudogene status. CDR3 length: 20 amino acids. The CDR3 protein is CASSQARLAGGPLAKNIQYF. The CDR3 region has the DNA TGTGCCAGCAGCCAAGCCCGACTAGCGGGGGGCCCGTTAGCCAAAAACATTCAGTACTTC.

The rearrangement links TRBV5-1 to TRBJ2-6; D remains ambiguous. Per germline, CDR1 SGHRS and CDR2 YFSETQ. V lost 7 bases and J 2 bases, leaving 19 bases between the germline ends. The CDR3 spans 17 residues. The CDR3, as DNA: TGCGCCAGCGAGGACCTCCTCACAGTTCCTGGGGCCAACGTCCTGACTTTC. Protein sequence: CASEDLLTVPGANVLTF.

This clonotype was recorded many times. This sequence joins TRBV28 and TRBJ2-5; no clear D gene. The CDR3 totals 12 residues. Trimming shortened V by 5 bases and J by 5 bases, and 9 bases separated the two germline ends. Germline CDR1 is MDHEN and CDR2 is SYDVKM. CDR3: CASSAPRETQYF. The CDR3 coding sequence is TGTGCCAGCAGTGCCCCCCGGGAGACCCAGTACTTC.

In this sample, this clonotype turned up many times. The chain is built from TRBV19 and TRBJ2-1, with 7 positions matching TRBD2. V lost 3 bases and J lost 0; bases outside the gene matches: 2. Germline assignment: CDR1 LNHDA and CDR2 SQIVND (reference sequence). The CDR3 runs 15 residues. CDR3 coding DNA: TGTGCCAGTAGTATGGGCGGGAGCTCCTACAATGAGCAGTTCTTC. It is translated as CASSMGGSSYNEQFF.

There are a few counts of this clonotype. The V call is TRBV28, the J call TRBJ1-1; D might be TRBD1 (6 bases). Trimming shortened V by 8 bases and J by 3 bases, and 13 bases separated the two germline ends. The CDR3 spans 13 residues. Per germline, CDR1 MDHEN and CDR2 SYDVKM. The CDR3 loop is CASWRRQDTEAFF. CDR3 sequence (DNA): TGTGCCAGCTGGCGACGACAGGACACTGAAGCTTTCTTT.

This clonotype occurred many times. This sequence joins TRBV20-1 and TRBJ1-2; 8 nucleotides line up with TRBD1. Looked up from germline, CDR1 is DFQATT and CDR2 is SNEGSKA (reference sequence). Trimming removed 0 bases from V and 2 bases from J; junction bases left unmatched: 8. CDR3 size: 16 residues. The CDR3 here is CSARDRAGGPNYGYTF. CDR3 bases: TGCAGTGCTAGAGATCGGGCAGGGGGCCCGAACTATGGCTACACCTTC.

The chain combines TRBV6-6 with TRBJ1-2; 8 nucleotides line up with TRBD1. The germline V gene has CDR1 MNHNY and CDR2 SVGAGI (reference sequence). There are 12 residues in the CDR3. V was clipped by 6 bases and J by 10 bases; unmatched bases: 7. The CDR3 loop is CASRYDRGLYTF. CDR3 nucleotide sequence: TGTGCCAGCAGATATGACAGGGGTCTCTACACCTTC.

This clonotype showed up many times. The chain recombines TRBV12-3 or TRBV12-4 with TRBJ1-3, with D perhaps matching TRBD1 (6 bases). This CDR3 comprises 14 residues. V was trimmed by 6 bases and J by 4 bases, leaving 13 bases between them. The CDR3: CASRVTGPGNTIYF. The CDR3 nucleotides are TGTGCCAGCAGGGTCACAGGGCCCGGAAACACCATATATTTT.

This clonotype was observed at least ten times. The chain links TRBV7-2 to TRBJ1-5, with TRBD1 identical over 8 bases. J gave up 7 bases and V 3 bases, and 2 bases lay outside the gene matches. The CDR3 contains 13 residues. Germline values: CDR1 SGHTA, CDR2 FQGNSA. The CDR3: CASSLDRAQPQHF. In DNA form, the CDR3 reads TGTGCCAGCAGCTTGGACAGGGCCCAGCCCCAGCATTTT.

The V gene is TRBV6-1, the J gene TRBJ2-7; D possibly corresponds to TRBD2 (6 bases). Germline assignment: CDR1 MNHNS and CDR2 SASEGT. The V gene lost 0 bases and the J gene lost 5 bases, with 14 bases spanning the gap. The CDR3 is 15 residues long. The DNA for the CDR3 is TGTGCCAGCAGTGAAGCATCGGTCGGGGGTAACGAGCAGTACTTC. It is translated as CASSEASVGGNEQYF.